The present entry profiles one T cell receptor (beta chain) with its context. Its specificity is unknown. A much larger clone is a single base away; this may be a read error. No conserved phenylalanine or tryptophan is present at the end of the CDR3, so a read error is the likely explanation. General study findings and limits: Tumor-infiltrating Treg TCR alpha and beta sequences overlapped most with tumor naive CD4+ T cells, then blood naive.

After constant-region reverse-primer amplification, full-length variable regions underwent semi-nested PCR with Nested Universal Primer A. TCRdb redid the calling of the 5' RACE reads with MiXCR, one entry per CDR3 protein. The table records about 50,000 distinct CDR3 sequences, 17% of them present only once. The ends were cut back, 6 bases at V and 3 bases at J, with 18 bases in the middle. Germline-derived CDR1 and CDR2 are DFQATT and SNEGSKA (reference sequence). The CDR3 covers 15 residues. The chain carries TRBV20-1 and TRBJ1-5; tentative D call: TRBD1 (6 bases). The clonotype originates from a female donor with breast cancer. Sequencing used naive CD4+ T cells sorted from blood. Subset denoted: naive CD4+ T cells, CD4+CD45RA+CD25-. CDR3 residues: CSAIGQSRLNQPQHL. The CDR3, as DNA: TGCAGTGCCATTGGACAGTCGCGCCTCAATCAGCCCCAGCATTTG.